The clone carrying this T cell receptor beta chain was observed a few times. What it binds is not known. These data come from a study of OX40 agonist ivuxolimab in advanced cancers. Study-wide background: From roughly 20 to 85 years was the age range, with a mean of around 57 years, and nearly 85% were male. Partial responses, seen in three patients, involved one hepatocellular carcinoma and two cutaneous melanomas. Study outcomes and limitations: Partial responders at 0.1-3.0 mg/kg had among the lowest clonal expansion.

This table comes from immunoSEQ multiplex PCR, and its TCRdb copy is limited to in-frame clones, with some not included. This table holds around 70,000 clones, about 79% found once. CDR1 and CDR2 from the germline V gene are MNHNY and SVGAGI (reference sequence). Trimming removed 2 bases at V and 1 base at J, with 8 bases between. The CDR3 contains 14 residues. Blood got drawn at baseline, again on cycle 4 day 1, and then on cycle 7 day 1. This sequence joins TRBV6-6 and TRBJ1-1; D possibly corresponds to TRBD1 (5 bases). This specimen consisted of CD4+ or CD8+ T cells sorted from blood, obtained in a trial of the OX40 agonist ivuxolimab. The TCR was taken from an adult with an advanced solid tumor such as melanoma, head and neck, liver or kidney cancer. CDR3: CASSYGGGNTEAFF. The DNA for the CDR3 is TGTGCCAGCAGTTACGGGGGAGGGAACACTGAAGCTTTCTTT.